The source of this T cell receptor beta chain is a study of blood T cells in healthy people across ages. Drawing of peripheral blood yielded about 9.6 milliliters from each donor. Next came a second PCR, run for about 7 to 12 cycles, which used a sample-barcoded 5' primer along with a J-beta primer mix. A single record per CDR3 protein comes from TCRdb applying MiXCR to the 5' RACE reads. The data show 750,000 to 950,000 distinct CDR3 sequences, roughly 50% seen once. This CDR3 region has 10 residues. Germline V gene sequence: CDR1 SNHLY, CDR2 FYNNEI. V was clipped by 8 bases and J by 10 bases, with 12 bases between them. Note on this clonotype: Its antigen remains unknown.

Study findings and constraints: Among long-lived donors, naive CD4+ cells were more numerous and diversity higher than in aged donors.

This TCR came from an elderly man in good health. Material for sequencing was blood. The genes are TRBV2 and TRBJ2-7; D gene uncertain. Written as DNA, the CDR3 is TGTGCCAGCTCGAGCTCTACCCAGTACTTC. Its protein product is CASSSSTQYF.